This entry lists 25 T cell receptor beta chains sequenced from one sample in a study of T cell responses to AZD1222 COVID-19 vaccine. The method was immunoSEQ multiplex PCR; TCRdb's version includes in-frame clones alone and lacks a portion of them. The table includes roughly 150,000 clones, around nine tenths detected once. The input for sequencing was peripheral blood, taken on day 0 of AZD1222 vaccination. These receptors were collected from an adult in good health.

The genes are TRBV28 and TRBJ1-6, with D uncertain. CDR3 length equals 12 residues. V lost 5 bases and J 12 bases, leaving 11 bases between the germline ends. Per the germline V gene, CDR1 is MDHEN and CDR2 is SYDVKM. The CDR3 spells CASSLHPRPLHF. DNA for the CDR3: TGTGCCAGCAGTCTACACCCGAGACCCCTCCACTTT.

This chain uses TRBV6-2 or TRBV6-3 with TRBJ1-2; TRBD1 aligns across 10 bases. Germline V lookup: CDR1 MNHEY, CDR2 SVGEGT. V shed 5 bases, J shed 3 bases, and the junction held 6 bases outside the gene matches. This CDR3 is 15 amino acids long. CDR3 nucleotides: TGTGCCAGCAGTGACCCGACAGGGGGCTACTATGGCTACACCTTC. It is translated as CASSDPTGGYYGYTF.

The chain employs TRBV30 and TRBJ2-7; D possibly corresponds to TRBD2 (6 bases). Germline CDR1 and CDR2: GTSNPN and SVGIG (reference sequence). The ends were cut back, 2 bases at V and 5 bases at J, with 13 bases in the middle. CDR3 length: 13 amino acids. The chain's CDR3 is CAWSIAEGHEQYF. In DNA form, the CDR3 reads TGTGCCTGGAGTATCGCGGAGGGCCACGAGCAGTACTTC.

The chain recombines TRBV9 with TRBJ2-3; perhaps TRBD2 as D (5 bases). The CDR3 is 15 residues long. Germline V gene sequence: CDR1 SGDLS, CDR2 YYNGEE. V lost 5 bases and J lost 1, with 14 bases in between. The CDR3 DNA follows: TGTGCCAGCAGTATAGAGACTACTGGCACAGATACGCAGTATTTT. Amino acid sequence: CASSIETTGTDTQYF.

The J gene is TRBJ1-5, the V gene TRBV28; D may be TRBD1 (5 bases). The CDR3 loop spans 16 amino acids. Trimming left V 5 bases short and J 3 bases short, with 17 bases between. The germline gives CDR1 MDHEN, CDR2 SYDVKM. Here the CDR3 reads CASSPLSGGINQPQHF. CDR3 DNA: TGTGCCAGCAGTCCACTAAGCGGGGGGATCAATCAGCCCCAGCATTTT. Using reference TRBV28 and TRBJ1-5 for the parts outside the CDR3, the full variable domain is DVKVTQSSRYLVKRTGEKVFLECVQDMDHENMFWYRQDPGLGLRLIYFSYDVKMKEKGDIPEGYSVSREKKERFSLILESASTNQTSMYLCASSPLSGGINQPQHFGDGTRLSIL.

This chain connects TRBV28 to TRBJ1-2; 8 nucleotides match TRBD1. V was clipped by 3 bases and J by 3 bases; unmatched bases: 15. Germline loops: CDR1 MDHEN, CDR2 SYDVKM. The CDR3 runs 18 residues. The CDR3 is CASSLDRAGGFRDYGYTF. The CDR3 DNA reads TGTGCCAGCAGTTTGGACAGGGCAGGGGGTTTTAGGGACTATGGCTACACCTTC.

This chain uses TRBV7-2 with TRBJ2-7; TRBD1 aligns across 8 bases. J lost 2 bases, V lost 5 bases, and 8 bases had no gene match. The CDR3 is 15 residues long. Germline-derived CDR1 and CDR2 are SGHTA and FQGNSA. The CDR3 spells CASSGGGTGPYEQYF. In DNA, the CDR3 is TGTGCCAGCAGCGGAGGGGGGACAGGTCCCTACGAGCAGTACTTC.

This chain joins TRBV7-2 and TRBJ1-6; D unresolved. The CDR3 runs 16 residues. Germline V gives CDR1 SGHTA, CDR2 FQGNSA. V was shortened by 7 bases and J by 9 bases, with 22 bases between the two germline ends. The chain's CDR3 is CASTREHGRRGSPLHF. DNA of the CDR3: TGTGCCAGCACCCGGGAGCATGGCCGCCGTGGTTCACCCCTCCACTTT.

CDR3 region: CASSLLTGAGNQPQHF. The CDR3 nucleotides are TGTGCCAGCAGTCTCTTAACAGGGGCGGGCAATCAGCCCCAGCATTTT. The V gene is TRBV28, the J gene TRBJ1-5; 7 bases map to TRBD1. V was pared by 5 bases and J by 2 bases, with 9 bases of the junction left unmatched. Germline values: CDR1 MDHEN, CDR2 SYDVKM. This CDR3 region has 16 residues. The entire variable domain, with the rest obtained from reference TRBV28 and TRBJ1-5, is as follows: DVKVTQSSRYLVKRTGEKVFLECVQDMDHENMFWYRQDPGLGLRLIYFSYDVKMKEKGDIPEGYSVSREKKERFSLILESASTNQTSMYLCASSLLTGAGNQPQHFGDGTRLSIL.

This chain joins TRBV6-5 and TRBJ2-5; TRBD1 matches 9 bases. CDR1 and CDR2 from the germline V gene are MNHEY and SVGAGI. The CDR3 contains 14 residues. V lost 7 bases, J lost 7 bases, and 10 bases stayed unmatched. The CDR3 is CASNKQGAQGTQYF. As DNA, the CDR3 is TGTGCCAGCAATAAACAGGGGGCGCAGGGGACCCAGTACTTC.

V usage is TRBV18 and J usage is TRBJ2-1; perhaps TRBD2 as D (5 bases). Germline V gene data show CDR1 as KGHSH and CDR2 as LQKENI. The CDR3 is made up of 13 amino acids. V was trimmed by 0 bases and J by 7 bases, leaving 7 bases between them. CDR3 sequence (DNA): TGTGCCAGCTCACCACCAACGGGGAATGAGCAGTTCTTC. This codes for CASSPPTGNEQFF.

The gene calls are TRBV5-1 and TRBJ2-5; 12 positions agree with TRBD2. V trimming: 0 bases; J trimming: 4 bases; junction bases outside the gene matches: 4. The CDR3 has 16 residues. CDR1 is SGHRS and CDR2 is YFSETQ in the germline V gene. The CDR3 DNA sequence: TGCGCCAGCAGCTTGGGACTAGCGGGAGAGGCAGAGACCCAGTACTTC. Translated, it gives CASSLGLAGEAETQYF.

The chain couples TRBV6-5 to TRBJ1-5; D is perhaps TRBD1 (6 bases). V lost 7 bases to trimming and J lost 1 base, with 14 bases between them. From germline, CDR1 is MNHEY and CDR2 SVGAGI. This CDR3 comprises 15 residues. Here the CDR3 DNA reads TGTGCCAGCAAGGGCAGGGGAGAAAGCAATCAGCCCCAGCATTTT. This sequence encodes CASKGRGESNQPQHF.

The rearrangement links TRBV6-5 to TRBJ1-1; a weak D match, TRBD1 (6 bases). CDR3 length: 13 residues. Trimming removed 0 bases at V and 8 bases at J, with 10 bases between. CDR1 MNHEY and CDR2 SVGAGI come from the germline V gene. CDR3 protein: CASSYSGQGEAFF. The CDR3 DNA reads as TGTGCCAGCAGTTACTCGGGGCAGGGGGAAGCTTTCTTT.

CDR3 nucleotides: TGTGCCAGCAGCAACAAGCGGGAGGGCAGCACAGATACGCAGTATTTT. It is translated as CASSNKREGSTDTQYF. This chain connects TRBV9 to TRBJ2-3; TRBD2 aligns across 10 bases. The CDR3 length is 16 residues. J gave up 0 bases and V 4 bases, and 5 bases lay outside the gene matches. The germline V gene has CDR1 SGDLS and CDR2 YYNGEE.

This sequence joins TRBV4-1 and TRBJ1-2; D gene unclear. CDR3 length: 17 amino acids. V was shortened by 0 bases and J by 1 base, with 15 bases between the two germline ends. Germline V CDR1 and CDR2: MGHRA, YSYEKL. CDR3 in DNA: TGCGCCAGCAGCCAAGAAGCGACTCGGATATATAACTATGGCTACACCTTC. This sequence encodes CASSQEATRIYNYGYTF.

The CDR3: CASSSRGGTGSYNEQFF. The CDR3 region has the DNA TGTGCCAGCAGCTCAAGGGGAGGGACAGGCTCCTACAATGAGCAGTTCTTC. The V gene is TRBV11-2, the J gene TRBJ2-1; the D gene is possibly TRBD1 (8 bases). V was cut by 4 bases and J by 0 bases, with 16 bases left in between. CDR3 length equals 17 residues. The germline gives CDR1 SGHAT, CDR2 FQNNGV.

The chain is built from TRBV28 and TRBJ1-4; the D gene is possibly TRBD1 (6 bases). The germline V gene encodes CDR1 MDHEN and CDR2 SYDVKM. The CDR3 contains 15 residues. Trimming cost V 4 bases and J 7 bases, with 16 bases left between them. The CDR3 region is CASSSYGGLGEKLFF. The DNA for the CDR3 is TGTGCCAGCAGTTCCTACGGGGGGCTAGGTGAAAAACTGTTTTTT. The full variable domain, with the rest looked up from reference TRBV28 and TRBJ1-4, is DVKVTQSSRYLVKRTGEKVFLECVQDMDHENMFWYRQDPGLGLRLIYFSYDVKMKEKGDIPEGYSVSREKKERFSLILESASTNQTSMYLCASSSYGGLGEKLFFGSGTQLSVL.

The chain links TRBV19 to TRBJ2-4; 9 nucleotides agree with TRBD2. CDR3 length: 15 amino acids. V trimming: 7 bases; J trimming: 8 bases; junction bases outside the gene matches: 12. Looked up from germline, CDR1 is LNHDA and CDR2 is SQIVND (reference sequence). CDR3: CASIPPGAGGDIQYF. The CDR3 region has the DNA TGTGCCAGTATCCCACCCGGGGCGGGAGGGGACATTCAGTACTTC.

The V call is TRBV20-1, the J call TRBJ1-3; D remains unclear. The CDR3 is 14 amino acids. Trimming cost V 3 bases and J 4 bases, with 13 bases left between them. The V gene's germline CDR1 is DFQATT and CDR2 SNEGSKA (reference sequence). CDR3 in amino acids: CSASLGATGNTIYF. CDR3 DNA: TGCAGTGCTAGTTTGGGAGCGACAGGAAACACCATATATTTT.

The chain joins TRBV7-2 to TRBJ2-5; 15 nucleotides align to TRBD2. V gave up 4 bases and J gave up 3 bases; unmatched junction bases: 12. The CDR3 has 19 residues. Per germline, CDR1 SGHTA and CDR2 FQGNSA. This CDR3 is CASSSKGLAGGGGKETQYF. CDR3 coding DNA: TGTGCCAGCAGCTCAAAGGGACTAGCGGGAGGAGGGGGCAAAGAGACCCAGTACTTC.

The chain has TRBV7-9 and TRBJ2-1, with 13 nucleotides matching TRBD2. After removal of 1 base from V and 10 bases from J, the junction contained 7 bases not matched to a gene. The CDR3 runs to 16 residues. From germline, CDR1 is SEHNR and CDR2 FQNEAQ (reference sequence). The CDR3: CASSLVGTSGNGEQFF. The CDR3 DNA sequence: TGTGCCAGCAGCTTAGTAGGGACTAGCGGGAACGGCGAGCAGTTCTTC.

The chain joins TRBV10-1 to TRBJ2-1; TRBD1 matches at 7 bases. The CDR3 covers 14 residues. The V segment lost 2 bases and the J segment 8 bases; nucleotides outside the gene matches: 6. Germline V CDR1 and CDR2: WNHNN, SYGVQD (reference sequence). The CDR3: CASSEADRADEQFF. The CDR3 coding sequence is TGCGCCAGCAGTGAGGCCGACAGGGCGGATGAGCAGTTCTTC.

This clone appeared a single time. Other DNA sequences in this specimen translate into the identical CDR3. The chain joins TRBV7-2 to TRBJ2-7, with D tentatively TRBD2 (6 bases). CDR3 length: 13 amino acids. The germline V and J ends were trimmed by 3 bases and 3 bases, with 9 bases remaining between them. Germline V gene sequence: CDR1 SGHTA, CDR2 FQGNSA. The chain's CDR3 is CASSLGGDYEQYF. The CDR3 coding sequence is TGTGCCAGCAGCTTGGGGGGAGACTACGAGCAGTACTTC. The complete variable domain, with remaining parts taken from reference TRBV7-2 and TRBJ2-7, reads GAGVSQSPSNKVTEKGKDVELRCDPISGHTALYWYRQSLGQGLEFLIYFQGNSAPDKSGLPSDRFSAERTGGSVSTLTIQRTQQEDSAVYLCASSLGGDYEQYFGPGTRLTVT.

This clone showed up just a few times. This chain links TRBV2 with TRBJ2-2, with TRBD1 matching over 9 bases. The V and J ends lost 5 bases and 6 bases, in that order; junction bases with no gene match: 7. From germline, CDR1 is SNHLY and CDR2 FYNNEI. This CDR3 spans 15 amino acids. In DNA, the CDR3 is TGTGCCAGCAGTCCCGACAGGGGGACCGCCGGGGAGCTGTTTTTT. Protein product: CASSPDRGTAGELFF.